These 25 T cell receptor beta chains share one sample of origin, sequenced in a study of CD8 T cells in Susac syndrome. Random hexamers primed reverse transcription of about 0.45 to 1 ug RNA. TCRdb reanalysed the immunoSEQ multiplex PCR reads using MiXCR and keeps one entry per CDR3 protein. Of under 550,000 distinct CDR3 sequences in the sample, about 85% were seen once. The sample taken for sequencing was CD8+ T cells from PBMCs. Receptors originate from a human donor with multiple sclerosis.

The chain combines TRBV27 with TRBJ2-7; 9 nucleotides match TRBD2. CDR1 and CDR2 (germline): MNHEY, SMNVEV (reference sequence). The V and J ends lost 5 bases and 6 bases, in that order; junction bases with no gene match: 8. This CDR3 contains 14 residues. The CDR3 bases are TGTGCCAGCAGTCTAGGGGCGGGGGGGCTCGAGCAGTACTTC. Residues: CASSLGAGGLEQYF.

This rearrangement joins TRBV29-1 to TRBJ1-5; maybe TRBD1 (5 bases). Germline V lookup: CDR1 SQVTM, CDR2 ANQGSEA. The CDR3 consists of 15 residues. V was pared by 1 base and J by 4 bases, with 14 bases between. The CDR3 sequence is CSVEGGEGLNQPQHF. CDR3 bases: TGCAGCGTTGAAGGGGGCGAGGGGTTAAATCAGCCCCAGCATTTT. Full variable domain (outside the CDR3, taken from reference TRBV29-1 and TRBJ1-5): SAVISQKPSRDICQRGTSLTIQCQVDSQVTMMFWYRQQPGQSLTLIATANQGSEATYESGFVIDKFPISRPNLTFSTLTVSNMSPEDSSIYLCSVEGGEGLNQPQHFGDGTRLSIL.

The chain has TRBV4-1 and TRBJ2-5, with D unresolved. The germline V gene has CDR1 MGHRA and CDR2 YSYEKL. Between the trimmed V and J ends, which lost 0 bases and 4 bases, there was a span of 12 bases. This CDR3 region has 15 residues. CDR3 sequence reads: CASSQESPPGETQYF. The CDR3 coding sequence is TGCGCCAGCAGCCAAGAAAGTCCCCCCGGAGAGACCCAGTACTTC.

The gene calls are TRBV29-1 and TRBJ2-7, with D possibly called TRBD1 or TRBD2 (5 bases each). The CDR3 spans 10 residues. Germline V CDR1 and CDR2: SQVTM, ANQGSEA. V lost 4 bases, J lost 6 bases, and 7 bases lay in between. The CDR3, as DNA: TGCAGCGTTGCTGGGGGCGAGCAGTACTTC. Translated: CSVAGGEQYF.

Written as DNA, the CDR3 is TGTGCCAGCAGTCTCCCGACAGGAGACTCTGGGGCCAACGTCCTGACTTTC. Encoded protein: CASSLPTGDSGANVLTF. This chain connects TRBV6-1 to TRBJ2-6, with D maybe TRBD1 (6 bases). Germline lookup yields CDR1 MNHNS and CDR2 SASEGT. V gave up 5 bases and J gave up 0 bases, with 14 bases separating them. The CDR3 sequence is 17 residues long.

The chain links TRBV30 to TRBJ2-3, with TRBD2 matching 7 bases. This CDR3 region has 15 residues. The ends lost 0 bases at V and 0 bases at J; junction bases unmatched: 3. Germline-derived CDR1 and CDR2 are GTSNPN and SVGIG (reference sequence). In DNA form, the CDR3 reads TGTGCCTGGAGTGTAAGCGGGATTAGCACAGATACGCAGTATTTT. This translates into CAWSVSGISTDTQYF.

V usage is TRBV20-1 and J usage is TRBJ2-5; 15 bases are shared with TRBD2. The CDR3 loop spans 17 amino acids. Trimming removed 5 bases from V and 2 bases from J; junction bases left unmatched: 9. Germline CDR1 DFQATT, CDR2 SNEGSKA (reference sequence). DNA for the CDR3: TGCAGTGCTGGAGGGACTAGCGGGAGGTTTGGGCAAGAGACCCAGTACTTC. Amino acids: CSAGGTSGRFGQETQYF.

This clonotype was counted between two and nine times. The chain couples TRBV19 to TRBJ2-2, with D hard to call. Deletions cut 6 bases from V and 1 base from J, with 6 bases between. Per the germline V gene, CDR1 is LNHDA and CDR2 is SQIVND (reference sequence). This CDR3 is built from 13 residues. The CDR3: CASSLGNTGELFF. The CDR3 DNA is TGTGCCAGTAGCCTAGGGAACACCGGGGAGCTGTTTTTT.

This clonotype is a singleton in its sample. The chain couples TRBV5-1 to TRBJ2-5, with D uncertain. V was shortened by 3 bases and J by 4 bases, with 16 bases between the two germline ends. Germline V gene data show CDR1 as SGHRS and CDR2 as YFSETQ. The CDR3 covers 15 residues. This CDR3 reads CASSSSYAKGETQYF. The CDR3 coding sequence is TGCGCCAGCAGCTCCTCGTATGCGAAAGGAGAGACCCAGTACTTC.

This rearrangement joins TRBV28 to TRBJ2-7; TRBD2 matches at 9 bases. The length of the CDR3 is 16 residues. V shed 5 bases, J shed 3 bases, and the junction held 11 bases outside the gene matches. Germline V CDR1 and CDR2: MDHEN, SYDVKM. The CDR3 sequence: CASSPLAGSSLYEQYF. CDR3 DNA sequence: TGTGCCAGCAGTCCGCTAGCGGGAAGCAGCCTCTACGAGCAGTACTTC.

This clonotype appeared a single time. The V gene is TRBV20-1, the J gene TRBJ2-7, with D unresolved. CDR1 is DFQATT, CDR2 SNEGSKA, per germline (reference sequence). The CDR3 extends over 13 amino acids. V was pared by 3 bases and J by 6 bases, with 15 bases between. The CDR3 DNA reads TGCAGTGCTAGGGCGGACCCTGGGATCGAGCAGTACTTC. Translated, it gives CSARADPGIEQYF.

This chain connects TRBV9 to TRBJ1-4; D uncertain. The CDR3 sequence is 15 residues long. In germline, CDR1 is SGDLS, CDR2 YYNGEE. The germline V and J ends were trimmed by 4 bases and 0 bases, with 10 bases remaining between them. This chain's CDR3 is CASSPSGSTNEKLFF. The CDR3, as DNA: TGTGCCAGCAGCCCTTCAGGTTCAACTAATGAAAAACTGTTTTTT.

This rearrangement joins TRBV2 to TRBJ2-5; 11 positions match TRBD2. Germline CDR1 and CDR2: SNHLY and FYNNEI. CDR3 length equals 15 residues. With 3 bases clipped from V and 5 bases from J, the junction kept 5 bases outside the gene matches. CDR3: CASSERLAGWETQYF. In DNA, the CDR3 is TGTGCCAGCAGTGAGCGACTAGCGGGGTGGGAGACCCAGTACTTC.

The V gene is TRBV4-1, the J gene TRBJ2-1; D gene unclear. The germline CDR1 and CDR2 sequences are MGHRA and YSYEKL. The V and J ends lost 0 bases and 8 bases respectively, with 8 bases between them. The CDR3 consists of 13 residues. In nucleotides, the CDR3 is TGCGCCAGCAGCCAAGATCCTACCCATGAGCAGTTCTTC. Amino acid sequence: CASSQDPTHEQFF.

The rearrangement uses TRBV19 and TRBJ2-5; 8 bases line up with TRBD1. Germline V gives CDR1 LNHDA, CDR2 SQIVND (reference sequence). The V gene end was trimmed by 3 bases and the J gene end by 2 bases; junction bases not matched to a gene: 8. CDR3 length: 16 amino acids. As DNA, the CDR3 is TGTGCCAGTAGTATGGTCTTGGGGACAGGTCAAGAGACCCAGTACTTC. Protein sequence: CASSMVLGTGQETQYF.

This chain connects TRBV13 to TRBJ2-7, with 7 bases lining up with TRBD1. The ends lost 5 bases at V and 2 bases at J; junction bases unmatched: 9. Germline values: CDR1 PRHDT, CDR2 FYEKMQ (reference sequence). The CDR3 loop spans 15 amino acids. CDR3 sequence reads: CASSADRQGTYEQYF. The CDR3 bases are TGTGCCAGCAGCGCAGACCGACAGGGTACCTACGAGCAGTACTTC.

This clonotype has a single count. The V gene is TRBV10-3, the J gene TRBJ1-1; D not certain. V was trimmed by 3 bases and J by 11 bases, leaving 10 bases between them. The CDR3 extends over 11 amino acids. The germline gives CDR1 ENHRY, CDR2 SYGVKD. Here the CDR3 DNA reads TGTGCCATCAGTGAAGGGTTTCAGGCTTTCTTT. Amino acids: CAISEGFQAFF.

The rearrangement joins TRBV29-1 to TRBJ2-1; the D is unclear. Germline CDR1 reads SQVTM; CDR2 reads ANQGSEA. The germline V and J ends were trimmed by 7 bases and 1 base, with 8 bases remaining between them. CDR3 length: 12 residues. CDR3: CSGDGSYNEQFF. The CDR3 region has the DNA TGCAGCGGTGACGGATCCTACAATGAGCAGTTCTTC.

This clonotype has more than one count but fewer than ten. Written as DNA, the CDR3 is TGTGCCAGCAGTGACCTTGATGGAGGGTACAATGAGCAGTTCTTC. Translated, it gives CASSDLDGGYNEQFF. This rearrangement joins TRBV6-1 to TRBJ2-1; perhaps TRBD2 as D (6 bases). CDR3 length: 15 amino acids. V gave up 3 bases and J gave up 4 bases, with 13 bases separating them. CDR1 is MNHNS, CDR2 SASEGT, per germline.

This clonotype has only one observation. The V call is TRBV28, the J call TRBJ2-7; 7 nucleotides match TRBD1. Germline values: CDR1 MDHEN, CDR2 SYDVKM. The CDR3 has 15 residues. Unmatched junction bases numbered 14, after V lost 7 bases and J lost 5 bases. In DNA, the CDR3 is TGTGCCAGCACCCCCTTGACAGGGACCGTCGACGAGCAGTACTTC. Protein product: CASTPLTGTVDEQYF.

The CDR3 protein is CASSQDSGAKQFF. The CDR3 DNA follows: TGCGCCAGCAGCCAAGATTCGGGGGCGAAACAGTTCTTC. The chain uses TRBV4-1 and TRBJ2-1, with D possibly called TRBD1 or TRBD2 (6 bases each). Germline CDR1 is MGHRA and CDR2 is YSYEKL. This CDR3 is built from 13 residues. V shed 0 bases and J shed 13 bases, with 13 bases lying between them.

The J gene is TRBJ2-7, the V gene TRBV27; tentative D call: TRBD1 (5 bases). The V and J ends lost 5 bases and 2 bases respectively, with 13 bases between them. Germline CDR1 reads MNHEY; CDR2 reads SMNVEV (reference sequence). The CDR3 runs 14 residues. The CDR3 region is CASSPGHRTYEQYF. The DNA for the CDR3 is TGTGCCAGCAGTCCAGGGCACAGAACCTACGAGCAGTACTTC.

V and J are TRBV27 and TRBJ1-2; D might be TRBD1 (6 bases). CDR3 length: 15 residues. V was shortened by 1 base and J by 6 bases, with 15 bases between the two germline ends. Per germline, CDR1 MNHEY and CDR2 SMNVEV (reference sequence). The CDR3, as DNA: TGTGCCAGCAGTTTATGGGGAGGGACACCGGATGGCTACACCTTC. This encodes CASSLWGGTPDGYTF.

This chain connects TRBV15 to TRBJ2-2; no reliable D call. The CDR3 spans 12 residues. Trimming stripped 5 bases from V and 8 bases from J, with 9 bases between. Germline lookup yields CDR1 LNHNV and CDR2 YYDKDF (reference sequence). CDR3 in amino acids: CATSERMGELFF. The CDR3 nucleotides read TGTGCCACCAGCGAGAGGATGGGGGAGCTGTTTTTT. Drawing the rest from reference TRBV15 and TRBJ2-2, the complete variable domain is DAMVIQNPRYQVTQFGKPVTLSCSQTLNHNVMYWYQQKSSQAPKLLFHYYDKDFNNEADTPDNFQSRRPNTSFCFLDIRSPGLGDTAMYLCATSERMGELFFGEGSRLTVL.

The genes are TRBV27 and TRBJ2-3; no firm D call. Germline assignment: CDR1 MNHEY and CDR2 SMNVEV (reference sequence). The V end was cut by 3 bases, the J end by 4 bases, with 5 bases between. The CDR3 is 12 residues long. The CDR3 DNA sequence: TGTGCCAGCAGTTTGAACGCAGATACGCAGTATTTT. Translating it yields CASSLNADTQYF.